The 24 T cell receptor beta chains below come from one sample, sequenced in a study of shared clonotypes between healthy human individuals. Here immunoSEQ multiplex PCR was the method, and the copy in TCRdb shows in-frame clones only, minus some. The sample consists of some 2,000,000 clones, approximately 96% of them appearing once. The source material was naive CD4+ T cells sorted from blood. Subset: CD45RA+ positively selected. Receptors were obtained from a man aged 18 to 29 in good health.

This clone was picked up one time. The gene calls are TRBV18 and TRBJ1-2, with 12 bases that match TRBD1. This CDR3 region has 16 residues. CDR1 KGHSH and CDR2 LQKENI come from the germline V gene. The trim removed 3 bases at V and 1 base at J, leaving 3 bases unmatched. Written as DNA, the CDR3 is TGTGCCAGCTCACCGGGACAGGGGGCCCTTAACTATGGCTACACCTTC. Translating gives CASSPGQGALNYGYTF.

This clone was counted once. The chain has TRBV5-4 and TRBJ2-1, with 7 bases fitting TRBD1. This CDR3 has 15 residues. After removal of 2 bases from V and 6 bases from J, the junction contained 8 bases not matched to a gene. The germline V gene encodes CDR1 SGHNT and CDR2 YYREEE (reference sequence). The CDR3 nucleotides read TGTGCCAGCAGCTTCCGGGACAGAGACTTCAATGAGCAGTTCTTC. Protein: CASSFRDRDFNEQFF.

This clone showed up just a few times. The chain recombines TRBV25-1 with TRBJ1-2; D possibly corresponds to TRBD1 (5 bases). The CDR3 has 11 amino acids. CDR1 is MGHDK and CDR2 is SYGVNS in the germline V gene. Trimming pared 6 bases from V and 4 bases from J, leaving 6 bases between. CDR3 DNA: TGTGCCAGCAGGACAGTCTATGGCTACACCTTC. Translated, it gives CASRTVYGYTF.

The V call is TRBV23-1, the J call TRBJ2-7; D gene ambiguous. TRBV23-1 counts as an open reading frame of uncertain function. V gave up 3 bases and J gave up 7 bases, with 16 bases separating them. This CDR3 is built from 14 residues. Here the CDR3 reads CASSQSKPLREQYF. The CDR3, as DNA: TGCGCCAGCAGTCAGTCGAAACCCCTGAGGGAGCAGTACTTC.

In DNA form, the CDR3 reads TGTGCCAGCAGCTTCCTGGACGAGCAGTACTTC. This translates into CASSFLDEQYF. The chain uses TRBV7-8 and TRBJ2-7, with D hard to call. V lost 3 bases to trimming and J lost 5 bases, with 5 bases between them. Looked up from germline, CDR1 is SGHVS and CDR2 is FQNEAQ. This CDR3 is 11 amino acids long.

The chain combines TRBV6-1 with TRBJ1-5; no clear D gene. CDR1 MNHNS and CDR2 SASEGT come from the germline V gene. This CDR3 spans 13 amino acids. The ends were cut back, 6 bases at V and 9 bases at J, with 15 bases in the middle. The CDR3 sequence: CASRLDHSGPQHF. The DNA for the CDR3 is TGTGCCAGCAGACTGGACCACTCCGGGCCCCAGCATTTT.

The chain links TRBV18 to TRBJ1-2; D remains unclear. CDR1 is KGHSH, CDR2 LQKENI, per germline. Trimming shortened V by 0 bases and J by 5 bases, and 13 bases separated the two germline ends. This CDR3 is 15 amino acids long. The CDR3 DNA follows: TGTGCCAGCTCACCACCTTCGGCGGGAGGTTATGGCTACACCTTC. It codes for CASSPPSAGGYGYTF.

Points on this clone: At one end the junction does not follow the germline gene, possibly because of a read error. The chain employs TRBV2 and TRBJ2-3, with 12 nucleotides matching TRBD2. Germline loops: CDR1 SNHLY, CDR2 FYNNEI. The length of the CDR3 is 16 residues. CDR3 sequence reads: CASREGLAGISDTQYF. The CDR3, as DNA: TGTGCCAGCAGGGAAGGACTAGCGGGGATCTCAGATACGCAGTATTTT.

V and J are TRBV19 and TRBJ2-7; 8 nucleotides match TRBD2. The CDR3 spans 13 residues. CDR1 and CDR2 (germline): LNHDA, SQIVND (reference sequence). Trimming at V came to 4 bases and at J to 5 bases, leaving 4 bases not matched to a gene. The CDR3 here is CASSRGLADEQYF. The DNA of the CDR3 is TGTGCCAGTAGTAGAGGACTAGCTGACGAGCAGTACTTC.

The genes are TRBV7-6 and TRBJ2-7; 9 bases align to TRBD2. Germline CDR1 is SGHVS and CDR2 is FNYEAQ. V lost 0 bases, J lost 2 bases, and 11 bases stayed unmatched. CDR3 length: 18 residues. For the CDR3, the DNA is TGTGCCAGCAGCTTAGCGCCGCCTGGTAGCGGGAGTACCTACGAGCAGTACTTC. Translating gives CASSLAPPGSGSTYEQYF.

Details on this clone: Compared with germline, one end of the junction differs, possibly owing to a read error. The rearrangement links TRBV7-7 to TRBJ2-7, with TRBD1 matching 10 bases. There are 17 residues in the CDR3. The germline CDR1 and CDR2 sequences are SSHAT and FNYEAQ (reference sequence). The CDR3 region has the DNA TGTGCTAGCAGCCCCGGTAGACGGGACAGGGGTGCCTACGAGCAGTACTTC. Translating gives CASSPGRRDRGAYEQYF.

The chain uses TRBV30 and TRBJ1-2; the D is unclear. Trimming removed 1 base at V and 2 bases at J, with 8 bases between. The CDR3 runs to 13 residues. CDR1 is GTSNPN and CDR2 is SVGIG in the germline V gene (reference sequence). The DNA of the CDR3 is TGTGCCTGGAGTGAATATGGGAACTATGGCTACACCTTC. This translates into CAWSEYGNYGYTF.

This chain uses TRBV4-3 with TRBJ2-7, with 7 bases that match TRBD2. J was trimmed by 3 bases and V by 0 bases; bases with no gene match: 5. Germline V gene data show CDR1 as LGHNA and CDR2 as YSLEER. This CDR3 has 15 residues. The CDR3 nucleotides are TGCGCCAGCAGCCAAGAAAGCGCGGGGGTCTACGAGCAGTACTTC. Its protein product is CASSQESAGVYEQYF.

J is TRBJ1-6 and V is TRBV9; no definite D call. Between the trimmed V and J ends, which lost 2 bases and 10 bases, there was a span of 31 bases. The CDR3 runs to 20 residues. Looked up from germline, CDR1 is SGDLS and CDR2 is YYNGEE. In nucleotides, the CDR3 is TGTGCCAGCAGCGTTCAATCCCCGGCATTTTGGGTAAATCCTAAGTCACCCCTCCACTTT. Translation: CASSVQSPAFWVNPKSPLHF. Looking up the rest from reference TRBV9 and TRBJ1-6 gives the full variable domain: DSGVTQTPKHLITATGQRVTLRCSPRSGDLSVYWYQQSLDQGLQFLIQYYNGEERAKGNILERFSAQQFPDLHSELNLSSLELGDSALYFCASSVQSPAFWVNPKSPLHFGNGTRLTVT.

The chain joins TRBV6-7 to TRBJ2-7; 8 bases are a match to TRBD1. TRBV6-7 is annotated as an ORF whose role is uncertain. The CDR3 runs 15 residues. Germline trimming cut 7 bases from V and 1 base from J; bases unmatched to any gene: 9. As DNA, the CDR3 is TGTGCCAGCACAAACCGGGACAGGCTTTCCTACGAGCAGTACTTC. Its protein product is CASTNRDRLSYEQYF.

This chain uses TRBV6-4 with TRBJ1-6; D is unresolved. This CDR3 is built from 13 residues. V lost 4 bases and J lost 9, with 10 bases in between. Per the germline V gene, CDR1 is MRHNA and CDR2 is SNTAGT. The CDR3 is CASSAAGGSPLHF. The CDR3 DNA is TGTGCCAGCAGTGCCGCCGGCGGTTCACCCCTCCACTTT.

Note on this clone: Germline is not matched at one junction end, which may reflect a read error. CDR3 sequence: CAWGVGGQVNTEAFF. Here the CDR3 DNA reads TGTGCCTGGGGTGTAGGGGGGCAGGTGAACACTGAAGCTTTCTTT. The genes are TRBV30 and TRBJ1-1, with D perhaps TRBD1 (6 bases). The CDR3 sequence is 15 residues long. Germline assignment: CDR1 GTSNPN and CDR2 SVGIG (reference sequence).

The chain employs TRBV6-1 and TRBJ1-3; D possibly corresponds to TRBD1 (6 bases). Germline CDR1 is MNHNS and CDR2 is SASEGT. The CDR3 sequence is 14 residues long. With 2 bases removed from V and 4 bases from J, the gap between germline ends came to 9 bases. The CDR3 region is CASSEPGAGNTIYF. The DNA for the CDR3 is TGTGCCAGCAGTGAACCGGGGGCAGGAAACACCATATATTTT.

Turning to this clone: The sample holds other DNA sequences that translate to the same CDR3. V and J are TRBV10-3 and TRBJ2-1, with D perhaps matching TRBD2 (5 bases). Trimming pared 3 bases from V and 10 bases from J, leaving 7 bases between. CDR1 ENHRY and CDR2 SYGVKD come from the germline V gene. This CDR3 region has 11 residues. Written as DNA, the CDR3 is TGTGCCATCAGTGAAGGAGGAGAGCAGTTCTTC. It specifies CAISEGGEQFF.

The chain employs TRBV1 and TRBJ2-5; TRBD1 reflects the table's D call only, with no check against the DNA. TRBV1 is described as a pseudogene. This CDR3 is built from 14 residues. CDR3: CTSSLTGPQETQYF. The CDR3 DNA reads TGCACCAGCAGCCTGACAGGGCCCCAAGAGACCCAGTACTTC.

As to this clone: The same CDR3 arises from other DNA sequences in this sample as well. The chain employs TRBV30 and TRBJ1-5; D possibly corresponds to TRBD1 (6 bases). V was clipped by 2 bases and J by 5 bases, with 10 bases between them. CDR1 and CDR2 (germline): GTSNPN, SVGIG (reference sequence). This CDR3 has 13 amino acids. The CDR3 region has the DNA TGTGCCTGGAGTATGGGGGGCGATCAGCCCCAGCATTTT. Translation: CAWSMGGDQPQHF. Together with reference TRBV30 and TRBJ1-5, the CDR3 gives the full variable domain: SQTIHQWPATLVQPVGSPLSLECTVEGTSNPNLYWYRQAAGRGLQLLFYSVGIGQISSEVPQNLSASRPQDRQFILSSKKLLLSDSGFYLCAWSMGGDQPQHFGDGTRLSIL.

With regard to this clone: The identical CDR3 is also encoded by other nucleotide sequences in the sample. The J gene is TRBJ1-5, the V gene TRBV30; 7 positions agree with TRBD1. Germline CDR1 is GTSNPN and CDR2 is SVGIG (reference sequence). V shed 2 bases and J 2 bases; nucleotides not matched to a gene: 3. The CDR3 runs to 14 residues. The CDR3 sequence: CAWSTGQGNQPQHF. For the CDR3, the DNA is TGTGCCTGGAGTACAGGACAGGGCAATCAGCCCCAGCATTTT.

CDR3 in DNA: TGTGCCAGCAGTTCTCGAGCTTCCCAGTACTTC. Protein: CASSSRASQYF. This chain uses TRBV6-6 with TRBJ2-5; D unresolved. Germline V lookup: CDR1 MNHNY, CDR2 SVGAGI (reference sequence). CDR3 length: 11 residues. The V gene lost 4 bases and the J gene lost 9 bases, with 9 bases spanning the gap.

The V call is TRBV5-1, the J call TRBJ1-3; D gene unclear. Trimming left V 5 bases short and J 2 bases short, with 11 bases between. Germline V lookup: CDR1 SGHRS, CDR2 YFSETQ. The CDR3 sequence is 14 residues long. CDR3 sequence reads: CASSIDMTGNTIYF. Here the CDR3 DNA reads TGCGCCAGCAGTATAGACATGACTGGAAACACCATATATTTT.